This T cell receptor beta chain is from a study of T cells in Graves' hyperthyroidism and ophthalmopathy. TCR beta CDR3 regions were amplified from RNA transcripts. Carried out on the TCR CDR3, a first-round RT-PCR used the HTBI primer set. TCRdb reprocessed the multiplex PCR reads via MiXCR and lists one record per CDR3 protein. The sample shows some 560,000 distinct CDR3 sequences, 14% of them seen only once. This clonotype was found a few times. Losses at the gene ends were 3 bases for V and 2 bases for J; bases not matched to a gene: 8. CDR3 length: 15 residues. Germline assignment: CDR1 DFQATT and CDR2 SNEGSKA (reference sequence). Diagnoses were made from clinical symptoms, serum measures (thyroxine and TRAb), thyroid ultrasound and orbital computed tomography. Approximately 9.3 ml of fresh peripheral blood supplied the PBMCs.

The sample comprised blood. The chain recombines TRBV20-1 with TRBJ2-7, with 9 bases that match TRBD1. The receptor was derived from a woman aged 40 to 55 with Graves' hyperthyroidism. CDR3 coding DNA: TGCAGTGCTAGCGTGGGACAGGGCGGACCCTACGAGCAGTACTTC. Translated, it gives CSASVGQGGPYEQYF.